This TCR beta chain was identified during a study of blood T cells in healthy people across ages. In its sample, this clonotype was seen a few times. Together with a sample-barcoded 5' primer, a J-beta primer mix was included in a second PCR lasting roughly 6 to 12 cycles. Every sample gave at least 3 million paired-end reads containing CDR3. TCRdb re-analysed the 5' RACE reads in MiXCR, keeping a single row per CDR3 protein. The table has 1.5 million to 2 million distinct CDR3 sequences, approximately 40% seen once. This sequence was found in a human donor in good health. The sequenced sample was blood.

CDR3 loop: CATSRDYSVFDGYTF. Here the CDR3 DNA reads TGTGCCACCAGCAGGGATTACAGTGTCTTTGATGGCTACACCTTC. The V call is TRBV15, the J call TRBJ1-2; D gene ambiguous. Germline V CDR1 and CDR2: LNHNV, YYDKDF (reference sequence). V dropped 3 bases and J dropped 6 bases, with 17 bases sitting between them. The CDR3 length is 15 residues.